The clone carrying this T cell receptor (beta chain) was found once. The data are from a study of technical replicates of blood from several donors. CDR1 LNHDA and CDR2 SQIVND come from the germline V gene (reference sequence). The CDR3 contains 15 residues. The V segment lost 7 bases and the J segment 6 bases; nucleotides outside the gene matches: 11. Using immunoSEQ multiplex PCR, the repertoire was profiled, and TCRdb retains in-frame clones only, with some absent. The table shows 100,000 or so clones, with 94% occurring only once. The sequence derives from a human donor in good health. The gene calls are TRBV19 and TRBJ1-2, with 10 bases lining up with TRBD1. Material for sequencing was T cells isolated from PBMCs. The CDR3 reads CASTPFKTGGHGYTF. The CDR3 DNA sequence: TGTGCCAGTACGCCCTTTAAGACAGGGGGCCATGGCTACACCTTC.